This paragraph reports one T cell receptor (beta chain). Its antigen is not yet known. No much larger clone is present one base from it, and per-base qualities are unavailable. RNA was extracted with the RNeasy kit and roughly 0.45 to 1 ug was reverse transcribed using random hexamers. The immunoSEQ multiplex PCR assay, which covers 54 Vbeta and 13 Jbeta segments, was used to amplify TCR beta CDR3 regions. Bias from PCR amplification was corrected by using a synthetic template baseline for primer optimization and for computational correction. The paper's data handling went like this. Reads were annotated to V, D and J genes according to IMGT and were analyzed with immunoSEQ Analyzer, with only productive sequences retained. Clonality was computed as one minus Shannon entropy normalized by log2 of the number of productive unique sequences. For each patient and control, public and private clones were evaluated within the 100 most prevalent clones. Susac-specific clones were defined as absent from healthy and MS cohorts, about 1,000 published viral clones and other ImmuneACCESS disease sequences. TCRdb ran its own pipeline on the public reads, namely fastp trimming at Q25 and MiXCR clone calling, and kept in-frame beta chains. Duplicate CDR3 protein sequences are folded into a single record with the most common DNA and genes. TCRdb's processing, not the authors', yielded these V and J calls. Present in this sample are about 180,000 distinct CDR3 sequences, approximately 95% of which were seen just once. The ten largest make up roughly 0.094% of the sample.

These data belong to a study of CD8 T cells in Susac syndrome (dated by TCRdb to between 2018 and 2021). For the study in its entirety: Repertoire sequencing was used to test whether CD8+ T cell activation and differentiation in Susac syndrome was antigen driven. Paper-wide results and their limitations: The number of individuals in the TCR sequencing and HLA analysis was acknowledged as relatively small.

Peripheral blood CD8+ and CD4+ T cells from healthy donors, Susac syndrome patients and multiple sclerosis patients were profiled by high-throughput TCR beta sequencing. Multiple sclerosis controls were treatment-naive patients with stable or active relapsing-remitting disease fulfilling revised McDonald criteria. Bulk CD8+ and CD4+ T cells were purified magnetically by negative isolation, whereas CD8+ TEMRA cells were enriched by FACS. Blood was collected in EDTA tubes and processed within 24 hours, with PBMCs isolated through density gradient centrifugation. PBMCs intended for TCR sequencing were frozen in liquid nitrogen and were later thawed in a 37 degrees C water bath. The sorted or isolated CD4+, CD8+ and CD8+ TEMRA cells reached a purity of at least 90%. The specimen was CD4+ T cells from PBMCs. This clonotype was obtained from a human donor with multiple sclerosis.

CDR3 loop: CASSLTGTGDEQFF. The sequenced DNA is TGTGCCAGCAGCCTTACCGGGACAGGGGACGAGCAGTTCTTC. The chain is assembled from TRBV13 and TRBJ2-1, with 10 central nucleotides matching TRBD1. Trimming removed 5 bases from V and 10 bases from J; the gene matches leave 8 bases unexplained. The germline V gene (reference sequence) gives CDR1 as PRHDT and CDR2 as FYEKMQ. The CDR3 spans 14 residues, from the cysteine through the phenylalanine. Kept here is only the CDR3 DNA, which spans 42 bases and is read in frame from base 1.